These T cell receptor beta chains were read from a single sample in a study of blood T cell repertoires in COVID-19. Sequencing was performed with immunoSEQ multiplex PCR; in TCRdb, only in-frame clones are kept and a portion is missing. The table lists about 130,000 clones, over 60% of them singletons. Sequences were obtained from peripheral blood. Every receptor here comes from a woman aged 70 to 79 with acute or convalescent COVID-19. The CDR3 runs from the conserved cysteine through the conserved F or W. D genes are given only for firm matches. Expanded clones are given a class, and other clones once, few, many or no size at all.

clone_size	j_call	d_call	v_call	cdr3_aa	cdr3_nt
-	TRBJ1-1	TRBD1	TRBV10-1	CASSEQGAPEAFF	TGCGCCAGCAGTGAGCAGGGGGCCCCTGAAGCTTTCTTT
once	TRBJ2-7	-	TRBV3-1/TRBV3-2	CASSQAGSPVHEQYF	TGTGCCAGCAGCCAAGCGGGGAGTCCCGTACACGAGCAGTACTTC
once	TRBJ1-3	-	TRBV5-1	CASSLDGSSGNTIYF	TGCGCCAGCAGCTTGGACGGGAGCTCTGGAAACACCATATATTTT
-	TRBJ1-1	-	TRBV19	CASSIDERAEAFF	TGTGCCAGTAGTATAGATGAACGGGCTGAAGCTTTCTTT
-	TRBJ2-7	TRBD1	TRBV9	CASSPGTVSYEQYF	TGTGCCAGCAGCCCTGGGACAGTCTCCTACGAGCAGTACTTC
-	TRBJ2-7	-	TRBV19	CASSIGDSNYEQYF	TGTGCCAGTAGTATCGGGGATTCTAACTACGAGCAGTACTTC
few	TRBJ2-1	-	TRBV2	CASHDPERNEQFF	TGTGCCAGCCACGACCCAGAGCGGAATGAGCAGTTCTTC
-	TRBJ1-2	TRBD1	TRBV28	CASSNRDRPTDTF	TGTGCCAGCAGCAATCGGGACAGGCCGACGGACACCTTC
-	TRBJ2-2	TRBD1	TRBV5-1	CASSKGQPTGELFF	TGCGCCTCCTCCAAGGGACAGCCCACCGGGGAGCTGTTTTTT
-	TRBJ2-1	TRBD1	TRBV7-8	CASSRVQGQGVVNEQFF	TGTGCCAGCAGCCGAGTCCAAGGACAGGGGGTGGTCAATGAGCAGTTCTTC
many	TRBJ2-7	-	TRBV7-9	CASSSSDSDSYEQYF	TGTGCCAGCAGCTCTTCGGACAGTGACTCCTACGAGCAGTACTTC
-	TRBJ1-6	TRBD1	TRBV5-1	CASSRDSYNSPLHF	TGCGCCAGCAGCCGGGACAGCTATAATTCACCCCTCCACTTT
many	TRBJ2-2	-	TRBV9	CASSTWGSRTGELFF	TGTGCCAGCAGCACTTGGGGCTCCCGGACCGGGGAGCTGTTTTTT
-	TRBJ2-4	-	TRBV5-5	CASSLRSTPSYAKNIQYF	TGTGCCAGCAGCCTGCGAAGCACCCCCTCCTACGCCAAAAACATTCAGTACTTC
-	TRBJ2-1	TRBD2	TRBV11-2	CASSLPTLGRGERNEQFF	TGTGCCAGCAGCTTACCCACTTTGGGGCGGGGGGAGAGGAATGAGCAGTTCTTC
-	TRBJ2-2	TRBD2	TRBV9	CASSIPGLAGASNTGELFF	TGTGCCAGCAGCATCCCGGGGCTAGCGGGGGCCTCAAACACCGGGGAGCTGTTTTTT
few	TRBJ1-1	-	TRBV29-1	CSVGTDRYGEAFF	TGCAGCGTCGGGACCGACAGGTACGGTGAAGCTTTCTTT